This T cell receptor (beta chain) was profiled in a study of CD8+CD57+ T cells in acquired aplastic anemia. Overall study: DNA recovered from sorted CD4+ and CD8+ cells had a mean of about 3 ug.

Looked up from germline, CDR1 is SGHAT and CDR2 is FQNNGV. V lost 4 bases to trimming and J lost 1 base, with 12 bases between them. The CDR3 extends over 15 amino acids. Before being chosen for sequencing, patients had shown CD8+CD57+ cell expansion by flow cytometry. A severe acquired aplastic anemia diagnosis applied to all patients. CDR3 and TCR beta VDJ profiling relied on a genomic DNA template. TCRdb independently ran MiXCR on the reads; one entry per CDR3 protein. The sample holds 270,000 or so distinct CDR3 sequences; 82% are singletons and the top ten take over 35%. The specimen sequenced was sorted CD4+, CD8+, or CD8+CD57+ T cells (not recorded which) from PBMCs. The origin of this receptor is a human donor with aplastic anemia. V is TRBV11-2 and J is TRBJ2-3; tentative D call: TRBD2 (6 bases). The CDR3, as DNA: TGTGCCAGCAGCTGGGGTGGAGGGTGCACAGATACGCAGTATTTT. Translated, it gives CASSWGGGCTDTQYF.